This T cell receptor (beta chain) was profiled in a study of post-analysis software for immune sequencing data. Study results and caveats: With F measure, samples from one preparation batch clustered together strongly. Compared with controls, patients had more of roughly five TRBV segments, including TRBV5-6, TRBV5-1 and TRBV20-1.

Unique molecular identifiers featured in each of the TCR beta cDNA libraries. A single record per CDR3 protein comes from TCRdb applying MiXCR to the PCR reads. Of roughly 580,000 distinct CDR3 sequences in the sample, around 44% were seen once. Concerning this clonotype itself: Its antigen is not known.

CDR3 length: 14 amino acids. With V trimmed by 5 bases and J by 1 base, 6 bases remained unmatched. Germline lookup yields CDR1 GTSNPN and CDR2 SVGIG (reference sequence). The TCR sequence derives from a girl aged 10 to 17 with multiple sclerosis. Source material: blood. J is TRBJ2-3 and V is TRBV30; TRBD1 aligns across 7 bases. Here the CDR3 reads CAWRHGTGTDTQYF. CDR3 bases: TGTGCCTGGCGTCATGGGACAGGCACAGATACGCAGTATTTT. Full variable domain (missing parts from reference TRBV30 and TRBJ2-3): SQTIHQWPATLVQPVGSPLSLECTVEGTSNPNLYWYRQAAGRGLQLLFYSVGIGQISSEVPQNLSASRPQDRQFILSSKKLLLSDSGFYLCAWRHGTGTDTQYFGPGTRLTVL.